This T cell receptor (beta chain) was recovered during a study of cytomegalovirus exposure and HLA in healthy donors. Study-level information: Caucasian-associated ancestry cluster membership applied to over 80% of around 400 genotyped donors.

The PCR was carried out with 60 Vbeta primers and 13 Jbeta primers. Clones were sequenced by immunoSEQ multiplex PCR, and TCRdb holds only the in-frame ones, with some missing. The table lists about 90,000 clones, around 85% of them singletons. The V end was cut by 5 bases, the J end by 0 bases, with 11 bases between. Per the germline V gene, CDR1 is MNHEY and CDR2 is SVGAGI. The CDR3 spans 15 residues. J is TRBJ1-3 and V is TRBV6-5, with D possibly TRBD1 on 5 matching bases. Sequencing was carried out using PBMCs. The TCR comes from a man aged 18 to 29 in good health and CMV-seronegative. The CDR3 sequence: CASSHDRTSGNTIYF. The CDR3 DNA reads TGTGCCAGCAGTCACGACAGAACCTCTGGAAACACCATATATTTT.